This T cell receptor beta chain was captured in a study of T-cell reconstitution after alpha-beta-depleted transplantation in children. Overall study findings and caveats: The authors attributed T-cell counts and diversity one year after transplant mostly to newly produced T cells.

Trimming removed 0 bases at V and 3 bases at J, with 15 bases between. The germline CDR1 and CDR2 sequences are SGHRS and YFSETQ. CDR3 length: 17 amino acids. On this clonotype: Its target is unknown.

Construction of the TCRbeta library involved unique molecular identifiers. TCRdb ran MiXCR on the PCR reads and lists one entry per CDR3 protein. The data hold under 300,000 distinct CDR3 sequences, with 11% observed a single time. Material: peripheral blood, obtained 180 days after TCRalphabeta/CD19-depleted stem cell transplant. This TCR was recovered from a male patient between 2 and 10 years old who had a stem cell transplant for chronic granulomatous disease, so the T cells may come from the graft donor. The V gene is TRBV5-1, the J gene TRBJ2-2, with TRBD1 as a possible D gene (5 bases). The CDR3 DNA reads as TGCGCCAGCAGCTTGGTGTCGGCAGGGATCGACACCGGGGAGCTGTTTTTT. Its protein is CASSLVSAGIDTGELFF.